The T cell receptor beta chain described here comes from a study of beta chain features in type 1 diabetes. The isolated RNA, all of it, was reverse transcribed, so expressed TCRB transcripts were what got sequenced. The data were produced by immunoSEQ multiplex PCR, yet TCRdb's version contains in-frame clones alone and is incomplete. The sample holds approximately 170,000 clones, 7.8% seen once. This clone was recorded a few times. The target antigen is unknown. Study results and limitations: Researchers report that Type 1 diabetes patients had moderately but significantly shorter TCRB CDR3s across all four CD4+ subsets.

Sequencing was done on a sample of central memory CD4+ T cells from blood. The receptor's source is a woman aged 40 to 49 with type 1 diabetes.

CDR3 sequence reads: CASSLTGVETQYF. As DNA, the CDR3 is TGTGCCAGCAGTCTGACAGGGGTAGAGACCCAGTACTTC. This chain uses TRBV2 with TRBJ2-5; 8 bases map to TRBD1. From germline, CDR1 is SNHLY and CDR2 FYNNEI. The V and J ends lost 5 bases and 4 bases, in that order; junction bases with no gene match: 3. This CDR3 spans 13 amino acids.